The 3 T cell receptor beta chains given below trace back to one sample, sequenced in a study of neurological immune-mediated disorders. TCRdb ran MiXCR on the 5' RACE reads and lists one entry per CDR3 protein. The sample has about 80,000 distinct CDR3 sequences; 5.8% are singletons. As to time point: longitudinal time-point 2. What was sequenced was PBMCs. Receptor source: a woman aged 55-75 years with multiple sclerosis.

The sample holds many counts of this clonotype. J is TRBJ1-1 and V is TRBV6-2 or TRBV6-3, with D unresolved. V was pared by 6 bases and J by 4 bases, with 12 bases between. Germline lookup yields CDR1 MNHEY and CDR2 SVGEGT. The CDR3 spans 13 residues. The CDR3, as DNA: TGTGCCAGCAGAAGTACCGGGGTCACTGAAGCTTTCTTT. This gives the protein CASRSTGVTEAFF.

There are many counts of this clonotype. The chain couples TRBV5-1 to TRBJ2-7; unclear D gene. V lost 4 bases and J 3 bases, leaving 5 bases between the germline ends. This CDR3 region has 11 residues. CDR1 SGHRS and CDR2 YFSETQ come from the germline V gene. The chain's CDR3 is CASSASYEQYF. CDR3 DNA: TGCGCCAGCAGCGCTAGCTACGAGCAGTACTTC.

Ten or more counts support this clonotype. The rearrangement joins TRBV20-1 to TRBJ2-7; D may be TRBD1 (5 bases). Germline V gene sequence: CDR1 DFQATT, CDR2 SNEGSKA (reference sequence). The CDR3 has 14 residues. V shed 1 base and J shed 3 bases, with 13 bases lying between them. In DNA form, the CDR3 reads TGCAGTGCTAGAGGGACCGACAGATTCTACGAGCAGTACTTC. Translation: CSARGTDRFYEQYF.